This T cell receptor beta chain was captured in a study of blood T cell repertoires in COVID-19. Clones were sequenced by immunoSEQ multiplex PCR, and TCRdb holds only the in-frame ones, with some missing. The sample has tens of thousands of clones, 65% to 90% seen once. The material sequenced was peripheral blood. The TCR comes from a human donor in a cohort sampled during active COVID-19.

The CDR3 protein is CASGLAGGLYEQYF. The CDR3 DNA is TGTGCCAGCGGACTAGCGGGAGGTCTCTACGAGCAGTACTTC. The J gene is TRBJ2-7, the V gene TRBV27, with 14 nucleotides matching TRBD2. Germline assignment: CDR1 MNHEY and CDR2 SMNVEV (reference sequence). The CDR3 has 14 residues. J was trimmed by 3 bases and V by 8 bases; bases with no gene match: 3.